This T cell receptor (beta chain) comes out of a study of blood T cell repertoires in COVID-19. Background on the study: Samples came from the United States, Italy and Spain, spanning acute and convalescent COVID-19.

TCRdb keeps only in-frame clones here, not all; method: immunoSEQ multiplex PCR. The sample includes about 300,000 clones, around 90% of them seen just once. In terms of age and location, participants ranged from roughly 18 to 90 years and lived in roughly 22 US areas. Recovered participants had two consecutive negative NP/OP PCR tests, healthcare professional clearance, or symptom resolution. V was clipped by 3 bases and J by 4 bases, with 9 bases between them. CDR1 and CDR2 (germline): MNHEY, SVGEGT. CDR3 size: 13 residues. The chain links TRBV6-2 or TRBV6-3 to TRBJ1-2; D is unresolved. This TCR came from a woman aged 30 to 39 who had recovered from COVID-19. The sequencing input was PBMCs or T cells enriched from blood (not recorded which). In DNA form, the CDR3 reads TGTGCCAGCAGTTATCCCCTAGGCTATGGCTACACCTTC. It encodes CASSYPLGYGYTF.